The sequence of this T cell receptor beta chain was determined in a study of shared clonotypes between healthy human individuals. Study-level findings and limits: In contrast to clonotypes shared by all four donors, non-shared clonotypes had lower generation probabilities.

Clones were sequenced by immunoSEQ multiplex PCR, and TCRdb holds only the in-frame ones, with some missing. This sample has some 2,000,000 clones, with approximately 95% found just once. With 5 bases removed from V and 5 bases from J, the gap between germline ends came to 12 bases. Per germline, CDR1 WNHNN and CDR2 SYGVQD (reference sequence). The CDR3 runs 13 residues. Points on this clone: Its target is unknown.

This TCR was sampled from a man younger than 35 in good health. Source material: naive CD4+ T cells sorted from blood. The sample's subset: CD45RA+ positively selected. The chain links TRBV10-1 to TRBJ2-5, with TRBD2 as a possible D gene (5 bases). DNA for the CDR3: TGCGCCAGCAGTCCCGGGGTGGGGGAGACCCAGTACTTC. Translation: CASSPGVGETQYF.